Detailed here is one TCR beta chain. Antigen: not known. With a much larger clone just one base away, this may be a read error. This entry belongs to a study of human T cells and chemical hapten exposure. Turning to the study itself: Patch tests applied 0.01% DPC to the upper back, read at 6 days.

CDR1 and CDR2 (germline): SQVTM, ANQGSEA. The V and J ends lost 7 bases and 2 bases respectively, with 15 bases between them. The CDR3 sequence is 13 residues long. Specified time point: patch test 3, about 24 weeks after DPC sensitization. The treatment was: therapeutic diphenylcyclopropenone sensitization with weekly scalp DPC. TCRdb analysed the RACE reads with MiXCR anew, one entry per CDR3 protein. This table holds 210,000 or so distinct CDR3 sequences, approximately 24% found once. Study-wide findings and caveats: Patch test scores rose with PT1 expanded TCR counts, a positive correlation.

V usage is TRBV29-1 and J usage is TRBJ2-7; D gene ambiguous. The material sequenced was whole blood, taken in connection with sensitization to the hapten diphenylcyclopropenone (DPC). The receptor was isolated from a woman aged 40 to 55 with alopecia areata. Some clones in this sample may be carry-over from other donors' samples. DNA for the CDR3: TGCAGCGCCGAAGGTCCAAGGGCCTACGAGCAGTACTTC. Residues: CSAEGPRAYEQYF.